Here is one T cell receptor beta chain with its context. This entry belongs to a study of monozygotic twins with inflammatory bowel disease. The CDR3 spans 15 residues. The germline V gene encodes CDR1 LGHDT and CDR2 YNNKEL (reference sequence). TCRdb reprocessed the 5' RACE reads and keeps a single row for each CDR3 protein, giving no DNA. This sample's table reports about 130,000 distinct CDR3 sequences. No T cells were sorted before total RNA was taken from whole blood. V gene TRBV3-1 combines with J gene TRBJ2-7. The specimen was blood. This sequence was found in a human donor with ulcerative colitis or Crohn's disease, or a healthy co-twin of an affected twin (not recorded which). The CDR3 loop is CASSQRTPSIYEQYF.